These 17 T cell receptor beta chains share one sample of origin, sequenced in a study of cytomegalovirus exposure and HLA in healthy donors. With 60 Vbeta and 13 Jbeta primers, the PCR was carried out. Profiled with immunoSEQ multiplex PCR; TCRdb holds only in-frame clones, not every one. This sample contains 45,000 or so clones. Sequenced: PBMCs. The receptors were sampled from a male donor in good health and CMV-seronegative.

This rearrangement joins TRBV18 to TRBJ1-1, with D unresolved. CDR1 and CDR2 from the germline V gene are KGHSH and LQKENI. V lost 4 bases and J 1 base, leaving 10 bases between the germline ends. The CDR3 is 14 residues long. CDR3 sequence reads: CASSLQTRNTEAFF. The CDR3 DNA reads TGTGCCAGCTCACTACAGACAAGGAACACTGAAGCTTTCTTT.

The J gene is TRBJ1-1, the V gene TRBV19; 7 nucleotides match TRBD1. There are 19 residues in the CDR3. The germline V gene has CDR1 LNHDA and CDR2 SQIVND (reference sequence). The J segment lost 2 bases and the V segment lost 4 bases, leaving 19 bases of the junction unmatched. This CDR3 is CASSKWTGGVTDINTEAFF. The CDR3 nucleotides are TGTGCCAGTAGTAAATGGACAGGAGGGGTTACTGACATCAACACTGAAGCTTTCTTT.

This chain joins TRBV10-3 and TRBJ1-2, with D possibly TRBD1 on 6 matching bases. CDR1 ENHRY and CDR2 SYGVKD come from the germline V gene. Trimming took 9 bases from V and 5 from J, leaving 19 bases between them. The CDR3 is made up of 14 amino acids. The CDR3 region is CAMGDLQGWYGYTF. The CDR3 nucleotides are TGTGCCATGGGAGATTTACAGGGCTGGTATGGCTACACCTTC.

The rearrangement links TRBV11-3 to TRBJ2-5, with D maybe TRBD1 (5 bases). Germline V lookup: CDR1 SGHNT, CDR2 YENEEA. Trimming cost V 2 bases and J 5 bases, with 15 bases left between them. This CDR3 contains 15 residues. CDR3 region: CASSLSLQGQETQYF. The CDR3 DNA reads TGTGCCAGCAGCTTAAGTCTGCAGGGTCAGGAGACCCAGTACTTC.

The gene calls are TRBV5-4 and TRBJ2-3; D unclear. CDR1 and CDR2 (germline): SGHNT, YYREEE (reference sequence). The CDR3 sequence is 15 residues long. V lost 0 bases, J lost 1 base, and 9 bases lay in between. The CDR3, as DNA: TGTGCCAGCAGCTTGGGGAGCGTCGGCACAGATACGCAGTATTTT. It specifies CASSLGSVGTDTQYF. Full variable domain (rest looked up from reference TRBV5-4 and TRBJ2-3): ETGVTQSPTHLIKTRGQQVTLRCSSQSGHNTVSWYQQALGQGPQFIFQYYREEENGRGNFPPRFSGLQFPNYSSELNVNALELDDSALYLCASSLGSVGTDTQYFGPGTRLTVL.

V is TRBV9 and J is TRBJ2-7, with D possibly TRBD1 on 5 matching bases. Trimming cost V 3 bases and J 2 bases, with 15 bases left between them. CDR3 length equals 15 residues. CDR1 SGDLS and CDR2 YYNGEE come from the germline V gene. CDR3 sequence: CASSGGGSLPYEQYF. The DNA for the CDR3 is TGTGCCAGCAGCGGGGGCGGTTCCCTACCCTACGAGCAGTACTTC.

The V call is TRBV30, the J call TRBJ1-4; D perhaps matches TRBD1 (5 bases). V was clipped by 5 bases and J by 4 bases, with 11 bases between them. The length of the CDR3 is 13 residues. Germline V gene data show CDR1 as GTSNPN and CDR2 as SVGIG (reference sequence). CDR3 nucleotide sequence: TGTGCCTGGCAGGGTCCGGGTAATGAAAAACTGTTTTTT. Its protein product is CAWQGPGNEKLFF.

V is TRBV4-3 and J is TRBJ1-5; 7 nucleotides align to TRBD1. The V and J ends lost 0 bases and 6 bases, in that order; junction bases with no gene match: 2. Germline V gives CDR1 LGHNA, CDR2 YSLEER. The CDR3 sequence is 14 residues long. The DNA for the CDR3 is TGCGCCAGCAGCCAAGATACAGGGGTTCAGCCCCAGCATTTT. It is translated as CASSQDTGVQPQHF.

The chain's CDR3 is CASSPRLAGVYEQYF. CDR3 DNA sequence: TGTGCCAGCAGTCCCAGACTAGCGGGCGTCTACGAGCAGTACTTC. V is TRBV6-5 and J is TRBJ2-7; 10 bases map to TRBD2. CDR1 and CDR2 from the germline V gene are MNHEY and SVGAGI. The V gene end was trimmed by 5 bases and the J gene end by 3 bases; junction bases not matched to a gene: 7. The CDR3 covers 15 residues.

The J gene is TRBJ2-5, the V gene TRBV30; 9 bases match TRBD1. The CDR3 runs 12 residues. Looked up from germline, CDR1 is GTSNPN and CDR2 is SVGIG (reference sequence). Losses at the gene ends were 3 bases for V and 5 bases for J; bases not matched to a gene: 1. CDR3 amino acids: CAWRGQGETQYF. In DNA form, the CDR3 reads TGTGCCTGGAGGGGACAGGGCGAGACCCAGTACTTC.

The chain uses TRBV6-5 and TRBJ2-7; maybe TRBD1 (5 bases). V lost 0 bases and J lost 4, with 13 bases in between. The CDR3 is 15 residues long. Germline V gene data show CDR1 as MNHEY and CDR2 as SVGAGI. The CDR3 loop reads CASSYSSGLKYEQYF. The CDR3 DNA reads as TGTGCCAGCAGTTACTCGTCAGGGCTTAAGTACGAGCAGTACTTC.

V usage is TRBV30 and J usage is TRBJ1-6; D uncertain. CDR3 length: 16 amino acids. Germline CDR1 GTSNPN, CDR2 SVGIG (reference sequence). V dropped 4 bases and J dropped 3 bases, with 16 bases sitting between them. The CDR3 nucleotides read TGTGCCTGGAAGGAGGGCAGCGCCCTCTATAATTCACCCCTCCACTTT. Its translation: CAWKEGSALYNSPLHF.

The rearrangement uses TRBV30 and TRBJ1-1, with 8 bases aligning to TRBD1. The CDR3 sequence is 13 residues long. Germline assignment: CDR1 GTSNPN and CDR2 SVGIG (reference sequence). V dropped 4 bases and J dropped 5; count of bases not matched to a gene: 6. Here the CDR3 reads CAWKTGGDTEAFF. For the CDR3, the DNA is TGTGCCTGGAAAACAGGGGGTGATACTGAAGCTTTCTTT. Full variable domain (rest looked up from reference TRBV30 and TRBJ1-1): SQTIHQWPATLVQPVGSPLSLECTVEGTSNPNLYWYRQAAGRGLQLLFYSVGIGQISSEVPQNLSASRPQDRQFILSSKKLLLSDSGFYLCAWKTGGDTEAFFGQGTRLTVV.

This sequence joins TRBV4-1 and TRBJ2-7, with 9 nucleotides matching TRBD1. The CDR3 consists of 17 residues. Germline V gene sequence: CDR1 MGHRA, CDR2 YSYEKL. Trimming at V came to 1 base and at J to 4 bases, leaving 11 bases not matched to a gene. The CDR3 DNA is TGCGCCAGCAGCCAAGCTACCAACAGGGGGCGCGGGTACGAGCAGTACTTC. Translation gives CASSQATNRGRGYEQYF.

The rearrangement uses TRBV4-1 and TRBJ2-7; 9 nucleotides agree with TRBD2. V trimming: 2 bases; J trimming: 3 bases; junction bases outside the gene matches: 5. This CDR3 comprises 15 residues. CDR1 MGHRA and CDR2 YSYEKL come from the germline V gene. CDR3 sequence reads: CASSQPLAGRYEQYF. CDR3 sequence (DNA): TGCGCCAGCAGCCAACCGCTAGCGGGGCGCTACGAGCAGTACTTC.

The CDR3 here is CASSELGGTEAFF. The CDR3 nucleotides read TGTGCCAGCAGTGAATTAGGAGGGACTGAAGCTTTCTTT. The chain has TRBV25-1 and TRBJ1-1; D is undetermined. V lost 1 base to trimming and J lost 5 bases, with 8 bases between them. Germline assignment: CDR1 MGHDK and CDR2 SYGVNS. The CDR3 is 13 residues long.

The V gene is TRBV30, the J gene TRBJ1-2; D might be TRBD1 (6 bases). Germline V gene sequence: CDR1 GTSNPN, CDR2 SVGIG (reference sequence). The CDR3 runs 12 residues. The V end was cut by 5 bases, the J end by 1 base, with 8 bases between. The CDR3 DNA is TGTGCCTGGGGACAGATTAACTATGGCTACACCTTC. Residues: CAWGQINYGYTF.